What follows is one T cell receptor (beta chain) and its context. The V gene end was trimmed by 3 bases and the J gene end by 6 bases; junction bases not matched to a gene: 12. Germline V gene lookup returns CDR1 LNHDA and CDR2 SQIVND (reference sequence). The CDR3 runs 17 residues. The data belong to a study of shared clonotypes between healthy human individuals. TCRdb's copy holds only in-frame clones and misses some; the assay was immunoSEQ multiplex PCR. The sample gives under 1,900,000 clones, about 98.5% of which show up once; 0.36% is in the top ten. The TCR originated in a man in his thirties or forties in good health. V gene TRBV19 combines with J gene TRBJ1-2; 11 bases agree with TRBD1. Sequenced: naive CD4+ T cells sorted from blood. Described subset: CD45RA+ positively selected. The CDR3 is CASSISGGQGALNGYTF. The CDR3 DNA is TGTGCCAGTAGTATTTCCGGCGGACAGGGGGCTCTTAATGGCTACACCTTC.